What follows are 26 T cell receptor beta chains derived from one specimen sequenced in a study of long-term antiretroviral therapy in people with HIV. At survey level, the immunoSEQ assay was run in its v3.0 version. Produced via immunoSEQ multiplex PCR; TCRdb's table is partial and in-frame only. The data show tens of thousands of clones, around 93% seen once. The input for sequencing was unsorted PBMCs, taken 7.4 years after starting antiretroviral therapy. Receptors were obtained from a man aged 50-59 years with HIV.

The chain's CDR3 is CASSLGLANKYEQYF. CDR3 nucleotide sequence: TGTGCCAGCAGCTTGGGACTAGCGAATAAATACGAGCAGTACTTC. This chain uses TRBV5-4 with TRBJ2-7, with TRBD2 identical over 8 bases. The J segment lost 4 bases and the V segment lost 0 bases, leaving 6 bases of the junction unmatched. Per germline, CDR1 SGHNT and CDR2 YYREEE (reference sequence). This CDR3 is 15 amino acids long.

The gene calls are TRBV5-6 and TRBJ1-1, with TRBD1 identical over 8 bases. The CDR3 has 15 amino acids. CDR1 and CDR2 from the germline V gene are SGHDT and YYEEEE. V trimming: 4 bases; J trimming: 4 bases; junction bases outside the gene matches: 9. CDR3 protein: CASSERDRRFTEAFF. CDR3 in DNA: TGTGCCAGCAGCGAAAGGGACAGGCGTTTCACTGAAGCTTTCTTT. Based on the CDR3 plus reference TRBV5-6 and TRBJ1-1, the full variable domain is DAGVTQSPTHLIKTRGQQVTLRCSPKSGHDTVSWYQQALGQGPQFIFQYYEEEERQRGNFPDRFSGHQFPNYSSELNVNALLLGDSALYLCASSERDRRFTEAFFGQGTRLTVV.

This clone occurred once. This chain uses TRBV5-4 with TRBJ1-1; 8 nucleotides line up with TRBD1. After removal of 3 bases from V and 0 bases from J, the junction contained 4 bases not matched to a gene. Germline CDR1 reads SGHNT; CDR2 reads YYREEE (reference sequence). There are 15 residues in the CDR3. The CDR3 reads CASSSPTGVNTEAFF. The CDR3 DNA reads TGTGCCAGCAGCTCTCCGACAGGGGTGAACACTGAAGCTTTCTTT.

The rearrangement joins TRBV7-6 to TRBJ1-1; D may be TRBD1 (5 bases). The germline CDR1 and CDR2 sequences are SGHVS and FNYEAQ. Trimming pared 5 bases from V and 0 bases from J, leaving 19 bases between. The CDR3 is made up of 17 amino acids. The chain's CDR3 is CASSKVGGTAMNTEAFF. DNA of the CDR3: TGTGCCAGCAGCAAAGTCGGAGGGACCGCCATGAACACTGAAGCTTTCTTT.

The J gene is TRBJ1-6, the V gene TRBV6-1; D is unclear. The CDR3 loop spans 13 amino acids. Trimming took 5 bases from V and 3 from J, leaving 5 bases between them. The germline V gene has CDR1 MNHNS and CDR2 SASEGT. CDR3 residues: CASSRDYNSPLHF. DNA of the CDR3: TGTGCCAGCAGTCGGGACTATAATTCACCCCTCCACTTT.

The chain combines TRBV11-2 with TRBJ1-6; unclear D gene. Trimming took 2 bases from V and 9 from J, leaving 5 bases between them. CDR1 and CDR2 from the germline V gene are SGHAT and FQNNGV. There are 12 residues in the CDR3. CDR3 bases: TGTGCCAGCAGCTTACCCGGTTCACCCCTCCACTTT. It yields the protein CASSLPGSPLHF.

The chain combines TRBV5-5 with TRBJ1-6; D not resolved. Germline V gene data show CDR1 as SGHKS and CDR2 as YYEKEE (reference sequence). V was cut by 0 bases and J by 6 bases, with 10 bases left in between. The CDR3 totals 15 residues. The chain's CDR3 is CASSLGGNLNSPLHF. The CDR3 nucleotides read TGTGCCAGCAGCTTGGGCGGAAATCTTAATTCACCCCTCCACTTT.

This clone was recorded once. V is TRBV30 and J is TRBJ1-6, with 7 positions matching TRBD1. This CDR3 is 13 amino acids long. From germline, CDR1 is GTSNPN and CDR2 SVGIG (reference sequence). With V trimmed by 1 base and J by 7 bases, 1 base remained unmatched. The CDR3 protein is CAWSGQGNSPLHF. CDR3 DNA sequence: TGTGCCTGGAGTGGACAGGGAAATTCACCCCTCCACTTT.

The rearrangement uses TRBV27 and TRBJ2-7; D may match TRBD1 or TRBD2 (7 bases each). Deletions cut 6 bases from V and 1 base from J, with 13 bases between. The CDR3 runs 14 residues. Germline lookup yields CDR1 MNHEY and CDR2 SMNVEV (reference sequence). The DNA for the CDR3 is TGTGCCAGCAGCCCTCAGGGGGGGTCCTACGAGCAGTACTTC. Translating gives CASSPQGGSYEQYF.

This chain connects TRBV7-8 to TRBJ2-7; D gene ambiguous. Trimming pared 2 bases from V and 6 bases from J, leaving 5 bases between. The CDR3 totals 11 residues. Germline loops: CDR1 SGHVS, CDR2 FQNEAQ. In DNA form, the CDR3 reads TGTGCCAGCAGCTTAAGCGCCGAGCAGTACTTC. Translation gives CASSLSAEQYF.

CDR3 DNA sequence: TGTGCCACTAAGGGGGGACCCATTCAGTACTTC. Translation gives CATKGGPIQYF. V usage is TRBV19 and J usage is TRBJ2-4; D possibly matches TRBD1 or TRBD2 (6 bases each). The CDR3 length is 11 residues. From germline, CDR1 is LNHDA and CDR2 SQIVND (reference sequence). The V end was cut by 10 bases, the J end by 9 bases, with 13 bases between.

This rearrangement joins TRBV6-1 to TRBJ2-7; unclear D gene. Trimming removed 2 bases at V and 2 bases at J, with 4 bases between. Germline CDR1 and CDR2: MNHNS and SASEGT. The CDR3 has 12 residues. The CDR3 DNA follows: TGTGCCAGCAGTGAATTTACCTACGAGCAGTACTTC. Translated, it gives CASSEFTYEQYF.

V and J are TRBV5-1 and TRBJ1-6, with no clear D. This CDR3 has 16 residues. With 0 bases removed from V and 0 bases from J, the gap between germline ends came to 7 bases. The V gene's germline CDR1 is SGHRS and CDR2 YFSETQ. The CDR3 sequence: CASSLGHSSYNSPLHF. CDR3 bases: TGCGCCAGCAGCTTGGGGCACAGCTCCTATAATTCACCCCTCCACTTT.

The chain couples TRBV19 to TRBJ1-2, with a weak D call TRBD1 (5 bases). V lost 7 bases and J lost 3, with 21 bases in between. The CDR3 spans 16 residues. Germline CDR1 LNHDA, CDR2 SQIVND (reference sequence). DNA for the CDR3: TGTGCCAGTACCCTAATCGGACCTTCAGGGCACTATGGCTACACCTTC. It translates to CASTLIGPSGHYGYTF.

The CDR3 sequence is CASSGTGTGGFEQYF. In DNA, the CDR3 is TGTGCCAGCAGTGGAACCGGGACAGGGGGCTTCGAGCAGTACTTC. J is TRBJ2-7 and V is TRBV25-1; 12 nucleotides align to TRBD1. Per the germline V gene, CDR1 is MGHDK and CDR2 is SYGVNS. This CDR3 spans 15 amino acids. The junction had 7 bases not matched to a gene; V was cut back by 4 bases and J by 6 bases.

The rearrangement joins TRBV5-6 to TRBJ1-4; 7 nucleotides align to TRBD1. This CDR3 has 15 residues. Germline V gene data show CDR1 as SGHDT and CDR2 as YYEEEE. Trimming took 3 bases from V and 3 from J; bases not matched to a gene: 5. The CDR3 is CASSSRGLSNEKLFF. Written as DNA, the CDR3 is TGTGCCAGCAGCTCGAGGGGGCTGTCTAATGAAAAACTGTTTTTT.

J is TRBJ2-4 and V is TRBV27, with 7 nucleotides matching TRBD1. This CDR3 has 14 amino acids. V lost 3 bases, J lost 1 base, and 0 bases stayed unmatched. Germline V CDR1 and CDR2: MNHEY, SMNVEV (reference sequence). The CDR3 DNA is TGTGCCAGCAGTTTGACAGGGGCCAAAAACATTCAGTACTTC. It encodes CASSLTGAKNIQYF.

This chain uses TRBV21-1 with TRBJ2-1; the D call in the table, TRBD1, was not verified against the DNA. TRBV21-1 is classified as a pseudogene. The CDR3 sequence is 16 residues long. The CDR3: CASSESTGSPYNEQFF. Here the CDR3 DNA reads TGTGCCAGCAGCGAATCGACAGGGAGCCCCTACAATGAGCAGTTCTTC.

The chain couples TRBV30 to TRBJ2-3; D is unresolved. The length of the CDR3 is 13 residues. Germline CDR1 and CDR2: GTSNPN and SVGIG (reference sequence). The V end lost 3 bases, the J end lost 1 base, and 8 bases lay between the germline ends. The DNA for the CDR3 is TGTGCCTGGAGGGCGGCGGGCACAGATACGCAGTATTTT. Amino acid sequence: CAWRAAGTDTQYF.

This clone has only one observation. This chain uses TRBV15 with TRBJ1-5; TRBD1 is a possible D gene (6 bases). This CDR3 is 17 amino acids long. The V gene lost 7 bases and the J gene lost 0 bases, with 19 bases spanning the gap. The germline CDR1 and CDR2 sequences are LNHNV and YYDKDF (reference sequence). This CDR3 reads CATTTLSTGYSNQPQHF. The CDR3 DNA sequence: TGTGCCACCACAACCCTTTCGACAGGCTATAGCAATCAGCCCCAGCATTTT.

The J gene is TRBJ2-2, the V gene TRBV5-1, with D possibly matching TRBD2 (5 bases). Trimming stripped 4 bases from V and 1 base from J, with 17 bases between. The CDR3 is made up of 17 amino acids. CDR1 SGHRS and CDR2 YFSETQ come from the germline V gene. CDR3 sequence (DNA): TGCGCCAGCAGCAATCCTGGTCGTGGGAGGAACACCGGGGAGCTGTTTTTT. Its translation: CASSNPGRGRNTGELFF.

This chain uses TRBV6-6 with TRBJ2-2, with D possibly being TRBD2 (5 bases). This CDR3 is built from 11 residues. V lost 8 bases to trimming and J lost 7 bases, with 8 bases between them. Germline CDR1 reads MNHNY; CDR2 reads SVGAGI (reference sequence). The CDR3 DNA reads as TGTGCCAGCCTGGCGGGCGGGGAGCTGTTTTTT. It translates to CASLAGGELFF.

J is TRBJ2-6 and V is TRBV5-1; D might be TRBD1 (6 bases). V was cut by 3 bases and J by 2 bases, with 9 bases left in between. Germline V lookup: CDR1 SGHRS, CDR2 YFSETQ. The length of the CDR3 is 15 residues. DNA for the CDR3: TGCGCCAGCAGCTATCGGACAGCTGGGGCCAACGTCCTGACTTTC. Its protein is CASSYRTAGANVLTF.

V is TRBV27 and J is TRBJ2-2; D might be TRBD1 (6 bases). The length of the CDR3 is 15 residues. The germline V gene encodes CDR1 MNHEY and CDR2 SMNVEV (reference sequence). Trimming removed 5 bases from V and 5 bases from J, with 15 bases in between. DNA of the CDR3: TGTGCCAGCAGTGTTGCGACAGGTGGAACCGGGGAGCTGTTTTTT. The encoded protein is CASSVATGGTGELFF.

This rearrangement joins TRBV27 to TRBJ1-2; 7 nucleotides agree with TRBD1. CDR3 length: 13 residues. Trimming cost V 8 bases and J 8 bases; bases outside gene matches: 11. The V gene's germline CDR1 is MNHEY and CDR2 SMNVEV (reference sequence). The CDR3: CASGFRQGDGYTF. Written as DNA, the CDR3 is TGTGCCAGCGGCTTCCGACAGGGCGACGGCTACACCTTC.

The rearrangement links TRBV2 to TRBJ2-7; no reliable D call. The CDR3 extends over 11 amino acids. The germline V gene encodes CDR1 SNHLY and CDR2 FYNNEI. V lost 9 bases and J 2 bases, leaving 8 bases between the germline ends. CDR3 loop: CASLGPYEQYF. The CDR3 DNA reads TGTGCCAGTCTAGGACCCTACGAGCAGTACTTC.